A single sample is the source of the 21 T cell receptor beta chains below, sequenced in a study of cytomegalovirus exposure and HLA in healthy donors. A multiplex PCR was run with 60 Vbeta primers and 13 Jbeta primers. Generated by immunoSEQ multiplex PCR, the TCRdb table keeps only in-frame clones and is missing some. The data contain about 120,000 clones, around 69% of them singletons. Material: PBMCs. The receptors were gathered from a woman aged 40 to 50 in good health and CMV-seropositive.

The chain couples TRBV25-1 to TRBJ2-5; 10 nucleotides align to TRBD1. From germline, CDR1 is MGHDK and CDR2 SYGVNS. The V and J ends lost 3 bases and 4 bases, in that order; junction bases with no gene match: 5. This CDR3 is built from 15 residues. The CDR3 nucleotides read TGTGCCAGCAGTGATTCGGGACAGGGGAGAGAGACCCAGTACTTC. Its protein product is CASSDSGQGRETQYF.

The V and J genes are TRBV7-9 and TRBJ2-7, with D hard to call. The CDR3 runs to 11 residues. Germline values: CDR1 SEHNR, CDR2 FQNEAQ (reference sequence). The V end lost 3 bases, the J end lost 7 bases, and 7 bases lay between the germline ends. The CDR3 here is CASSFYSEQYF. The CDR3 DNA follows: TGTGCCAGCAGCTTTTACAGTGAGCAGTACTTC.

The DNA for the CDR3 is TGTGCCAGCAGCCCAGGGGGGCGGGAAGAGTACTTC. This translates into CASSPGGREEYF. V usage is TRBV9 and J usage is TRBJ2-5; weak D call: TRBD1 (7 bases). The germline V gene has CDR1 SGDLS and CDR2 YYNGEE. The germline V and J ends were trimmed by 4 bases and 12 bases, with 16 bases remaining between them. This CDR3 spans 12 amino acids.

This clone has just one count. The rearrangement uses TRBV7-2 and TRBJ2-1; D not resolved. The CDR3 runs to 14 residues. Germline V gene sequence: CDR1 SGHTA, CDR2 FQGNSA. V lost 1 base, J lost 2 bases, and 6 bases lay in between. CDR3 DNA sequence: TGTGCCAGCAGCTTAGGAACAGCCTACAATGAGCAGTTCTTC. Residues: CASSLGTAYNEQFF.

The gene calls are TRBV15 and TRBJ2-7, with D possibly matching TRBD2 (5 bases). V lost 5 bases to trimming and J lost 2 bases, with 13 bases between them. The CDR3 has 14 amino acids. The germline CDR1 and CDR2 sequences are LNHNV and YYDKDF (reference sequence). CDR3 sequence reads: CATSRTGGTYEQYF. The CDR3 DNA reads TGTGCCACCAGCCGGACTGGAGGAACCTACGAGCAGTACTTC.

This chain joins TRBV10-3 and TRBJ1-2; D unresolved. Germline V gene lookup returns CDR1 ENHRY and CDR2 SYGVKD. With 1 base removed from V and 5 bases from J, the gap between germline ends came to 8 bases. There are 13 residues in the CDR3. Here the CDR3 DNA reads TGTGCCATCAGTGAGTTAGCGGAGTATGGCTACACCTTC. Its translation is CAISELAEYGYTF.

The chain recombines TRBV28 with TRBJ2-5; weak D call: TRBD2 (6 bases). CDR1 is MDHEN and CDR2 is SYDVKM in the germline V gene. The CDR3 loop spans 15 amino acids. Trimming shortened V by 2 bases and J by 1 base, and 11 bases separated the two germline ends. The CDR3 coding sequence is TGTGCCAGCAGTTTACTGATAGCGGTCCAAGAGACCCAGTACTTC. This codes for CASSLLIAVQETQYF.

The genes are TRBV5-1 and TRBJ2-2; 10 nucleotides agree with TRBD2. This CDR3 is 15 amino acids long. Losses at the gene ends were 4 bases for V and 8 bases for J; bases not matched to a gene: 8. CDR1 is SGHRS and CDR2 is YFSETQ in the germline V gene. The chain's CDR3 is CASSGLAGVEGELFF. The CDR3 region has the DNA TGCGCCAGCAGCGGGCTAGCGGGGGTCGAGGGGGAGCTGTTTTTT.

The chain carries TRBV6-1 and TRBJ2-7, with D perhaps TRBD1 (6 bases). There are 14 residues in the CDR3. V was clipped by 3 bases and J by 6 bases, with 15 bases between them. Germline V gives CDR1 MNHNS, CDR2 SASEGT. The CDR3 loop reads CASSETLRDTEQYF. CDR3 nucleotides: TGTGCCAGCAGTGAGACCCTCCGGGACACCGAGCAGTACTTC.

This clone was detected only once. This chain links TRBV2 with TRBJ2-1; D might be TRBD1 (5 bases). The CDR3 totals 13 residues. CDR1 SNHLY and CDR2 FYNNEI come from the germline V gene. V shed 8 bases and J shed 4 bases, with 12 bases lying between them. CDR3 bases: TGTGCCAGCGGATTACAGGTTTACAATGAGCAGTTCTTC. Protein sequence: CASGLQVYNEQFF.

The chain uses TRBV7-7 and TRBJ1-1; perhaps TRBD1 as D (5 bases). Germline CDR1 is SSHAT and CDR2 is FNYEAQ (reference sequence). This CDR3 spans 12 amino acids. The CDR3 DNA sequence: TGTGCTAGCCGGGGGTGGAACACTGAAGCTTTCTTT. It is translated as CASRGWNTEAFF.

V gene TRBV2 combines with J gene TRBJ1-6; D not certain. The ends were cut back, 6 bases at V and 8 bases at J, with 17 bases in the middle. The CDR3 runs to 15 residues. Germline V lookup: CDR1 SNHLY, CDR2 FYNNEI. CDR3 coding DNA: TGTGCCAGCAGAGTCCCGGGTGACCTGGATTCACCCCTCCACTTT. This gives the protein CASRVPGDLDSPLHF.

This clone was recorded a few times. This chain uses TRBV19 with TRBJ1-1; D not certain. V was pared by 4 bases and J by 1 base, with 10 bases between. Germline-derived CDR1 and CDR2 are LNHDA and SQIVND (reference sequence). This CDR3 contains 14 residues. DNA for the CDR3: TGTGCCAGTAGTAGCTGGGAGGGGAACACTGAAGCTTTCTTT. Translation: CASSSWEGNTEAFF.

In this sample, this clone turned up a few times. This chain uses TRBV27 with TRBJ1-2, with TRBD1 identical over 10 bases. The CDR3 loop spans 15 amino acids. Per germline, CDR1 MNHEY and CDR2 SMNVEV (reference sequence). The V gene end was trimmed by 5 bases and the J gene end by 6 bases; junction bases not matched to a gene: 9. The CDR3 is CASSQTGGMGDGYTF. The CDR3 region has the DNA TGTGCCAGCAGTCAGACAGGGGGCATGGGTGATGGCTACACCTTC.

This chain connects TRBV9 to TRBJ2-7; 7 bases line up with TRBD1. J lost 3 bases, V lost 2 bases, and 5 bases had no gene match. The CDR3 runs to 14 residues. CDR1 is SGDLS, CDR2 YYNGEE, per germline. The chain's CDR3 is CASSVGDRGYEQYF. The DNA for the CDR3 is TGTGCCAGCAGCGTTGGGGACAGAGGCTACGAGCAGTACTTC.

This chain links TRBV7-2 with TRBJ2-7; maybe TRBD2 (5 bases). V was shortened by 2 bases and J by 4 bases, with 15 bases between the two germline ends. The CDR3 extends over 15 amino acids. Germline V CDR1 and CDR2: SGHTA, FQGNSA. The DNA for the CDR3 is TGTGCCAGCAGCTTACCTCTGGGCGGGTTTTACGAGCAGTACTTC. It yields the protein CASSLPLGGFYEQYF.

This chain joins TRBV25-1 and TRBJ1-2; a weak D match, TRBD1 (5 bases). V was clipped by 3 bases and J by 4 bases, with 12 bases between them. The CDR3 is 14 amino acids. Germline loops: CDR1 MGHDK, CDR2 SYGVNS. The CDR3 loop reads CASSDTQVPYGYTF. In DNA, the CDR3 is TGTGCCAGCAGTGATACACAGGTTCCCTATGGCTACACCTTC.

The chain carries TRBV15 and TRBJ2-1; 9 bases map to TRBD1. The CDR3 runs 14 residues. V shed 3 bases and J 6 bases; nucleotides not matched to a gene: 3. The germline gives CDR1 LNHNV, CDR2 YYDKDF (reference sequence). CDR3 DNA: TGTGCCACCAGCAGGGACAGGGGTTTCAATGAGCAGTTCTTC. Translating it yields CATSRDRGFNEQFF.

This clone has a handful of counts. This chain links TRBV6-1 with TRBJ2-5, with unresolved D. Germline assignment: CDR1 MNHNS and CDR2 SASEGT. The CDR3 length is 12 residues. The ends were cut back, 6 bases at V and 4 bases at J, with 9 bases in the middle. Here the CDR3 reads CASSDMGETQYF. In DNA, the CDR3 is TGTGCCAGCAGCGACATGGGAGAGACCCAGTACTTC.

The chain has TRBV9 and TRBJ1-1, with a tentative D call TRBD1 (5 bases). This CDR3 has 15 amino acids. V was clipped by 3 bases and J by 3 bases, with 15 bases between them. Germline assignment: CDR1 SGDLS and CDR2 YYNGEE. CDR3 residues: CASSGGGNADTEAFF. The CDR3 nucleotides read TGTGCCAGCAGCGGCGGGGGGAATGCGGACACTGAAGCTTTCTTT.

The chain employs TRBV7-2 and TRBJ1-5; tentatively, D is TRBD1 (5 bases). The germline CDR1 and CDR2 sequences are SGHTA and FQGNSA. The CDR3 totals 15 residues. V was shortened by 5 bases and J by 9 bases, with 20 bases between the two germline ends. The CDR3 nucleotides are TGTGCCAGCAGCCCCGGGGAGGCCTCAGGGACGCCCCAGCATTTT. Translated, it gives CASSPGEASGTPQHF. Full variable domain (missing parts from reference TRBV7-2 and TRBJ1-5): GAGVSQSPSNKVTEKGKDVELRCDPISGHTALYWYRQSLGQGLEFLIYFQGNSAPDKSGLPSDRFSAERTGGSVSTLTIQRTQQEDSAVYLCASSPGEASGTPQHFGDGTRLSIL.